This T cell receptor (beta chain) was identified during a study of early T cells in non-severe SARS-CoV-2 infection. Study-wide background: Chains stayed unpaired after sequencing of bulk RNA from unsorted whole blood.

Unique molecular identifiers were affixed to single, distinct cDNA molecules. TCRdb recomputed calls from the 5' RACE reads with MiXCR, one row per CDR3 protein. The sample records approximately 70,000 distinct CDR3 sequences, about 5% being singletons. General study points: Lookups in VDJdb leaned toward anti-spike CD8 responses and missed private and CD4 specificities.

This clonotype appeared a few times. Its antigen is undetermined. The CDR3 has 16 amino acids. V was trimmed by 4 bases and J by 2 bases, leaving 18 bases between them. Germline V lookup: CDR1 MDHEN, CDR2 SYDVKM. The genes are TRBV28 and TRBJ2-7, with D perhaps matching TRBD1 or TRBD2 (7 bases each). This sequence was found in an adult who was a healthcare worker with PCR-confirmed SARS-CoV-2 infection or an uninfected control (not recorded which). Sample: whole blood, taken at baseline. The CDR3 DNA reads TGTGCCAGCAGTTCAGGGGGGGATCCCTCTACCTACGAGCAGTACTTC. Amino acid sequence: CASSSGGDPSTYEQYF.